A selection of T cell receptor beta chains follows, all from one sample in a study of T cells after yellow fever vaccination. TCRdb re-called the 5' RACE reads through MiXCR, storing one row per CDR3 protein. Of 300,000 to 400,000 distinct CDR3 sequences listed, approximately 13% are singletons. The sample was CD4+ T cells sorted from PBMCs, taken 15 days after the yellow fever booster vaccination. The receptors shown here come from a man aged 18 to 30 who received the YFV17D yellow fever vaccine. Both conserved end residues are part of each CDR3. Fields, in order: clone size, V gene, J gene, D gene, CDR3 DNA, CDR3 protein. A D gene is named only where the DNA matches it firmly. The size field is filled for only some rows; it gives once, few, many or a size class.

clone_size: few
v_call: TRBV6-2/TRBV6-3
j_call: TRBJ2-1
d_call: TRBD2
cdr3_nt: TGTGCCAGCAGTTCCCTACTAGCGGGGTCTTACAATGAGCAGTTCTTC
cdr3_aa: CASSSLLAGSYNEQFF

clone_size: .
v_call: TRBV3-1
j_call: TRBJ1-5
d_call: .
cdr3_nt: TGTGCCAGCAGCCAATCCGTCGGGCCCAATCAGCCCCAGCATTTT
cdr3_aa: CASSQSVGPNQPQHF

clone_size: .
v_call: TRBV12-3/TRBV12-4
j_call: TRBJ2-2
d_call: TRBD1
cdr3_nt: TGTGCCAGCAGTTTCTACCGGGACAGGGGTTCCGGGGAGCTGTTTTTT
cdr3_aa: CASSFYRDRGSGELFF

clone_size: few
v_call: TRBV20-1
j_call: TRBJ2-3
d_call: .
cdr3_nt: TGCAGTGCTGGACGGACACAGAGCACAGATACGCAGTATTTT
cdr3_aa: CSAGRTQSTDTQYF

clone_size: few
v_call: TRBV9
j_call: TRBJ1-2
d_call: .
cdr3_nt: TGTGCCAGCAGCGCCGGCGGGATCTATGGCTACACCTTC
cdr3_aa: CASSAGGIYGYTF

clone_size: few
v_call: TRBV20-1
j_call: TRBJ2-4
d_call: TRBD2
cdr3_nt: TGCAGTGCTAGGGCGACTAGCGGGGACCCCAGGGTGGGCAAAAACATTCAGTACTTC
cdr3_aa: CSARATSGDPRVGKNIQYF

clone_size: .
v_call: TRBV20-1
j_call: TRBJ2-5
d_call: .
cdr3_nt: TGCAGTGCTAGCGAGGCCAGGCAACAAGAGACCCAGTACTTC
cdr3_aa: CSASEARQQETQYF

clone_size: few
v_call: TRBV4-2
j_call: TRBJ1-1
d_call: .
cdr3_nt: TGTGCCAGCAGCCAAGATCGGGGAACTGGCGGGGCTTTCTTT
cdr3_aa: CASSQDRGTGGAFF

clone_size: .
v_call: TRBV6-1
j_call: TRBJ2-1
d_call: TRBD2
cdr3_nt: TGTGCCAGCAGTGACCTAGCGGGGGGCTACAATGAGCAGTTCTTC
cdr3_aa: CASSDLAGGYNEQFF

clone_size: few
v_call: TRBV20-1
j_call: TRBJ1-4
d_call: .
cdr3_nt: TGCAGTGCTAGGGGCTTTAATGAAAAACTGTTTTTT
cdr3_aa: CSARGFNEKLFF

clone_size: many
v_call: TRBV12-3/TRBV12-4
j_call: TRBJ2-5
d_call: .
cdr3_nt: TGTGCCAGCAGTTGGAGTGGAGGCGGGGTCCAAGAGACCCAGTACTTC
cdr3_aa: CASSWSGGGVQETQYF

clone_size: few
v_call: TRBV2
j_call: TRBJ2-3
d_call: TRBD1
cdr3_nt: TGTGCCAGCAGCATGGGACAGGGCACAGATACGCAGTATTTT
cdr3_aa: CASSMGQGTDTQYF

clone_size: few
v_call: TRBV27
j_call: TRBJ2-4
d_call: .
cdr3_nt: TGTGCCAGCGGACTGCTGGGGAACATTCAGTACTTC
cdr3_aa: CASGLLGNIQYF

clone_size: .
v_call: TRBV4-1
j_call: TRBJ1-5
d_call: .
cdr3_nt: TGCGCCAGCAGCCAAGGGCAGGGAGGGGATCAGCCCCAGCATTTT
cdr3_aa: CASSQGQGGDQPQHF

clone_size: few
v_call: TRBV5-1
j_call: TRBJ1-1
d_call: .
cdr3_nt: TGCGCCAGCAGCCCTGGTGGAGGGCGCCCTGAAGCTTTCTTT
cdr3_aa: CASSPGGGRPEAFF

clone_size: many
v_call: TRBV5-6
j_call: TRBJ2-7
d_call: TRBD1
cdr3_nt: TGTGCCAGCAGCTTGGAGGGGACGACAGGGGAGCAGTACTTC
cdr3_aa: CASSLEGTTGEQYF

clone_size: .
v_call: TRBV28
j_call: TRBJ2-2
d_call: TRBD2
cdr3_nt: TGTGCCAGCCGTAGCGGGGGGGACGGCGGGGAGCTGTTTTTT
cdr3_aa: CASRSGGDGGELFF

clone_size: few
v_call: TRBV30
j_call: TRBJ2-2
d_call: .
cdr3_nt: TGTGCCTGGAGTAGAACCGGGGAGCTGTTTTTT
cdr3_aa: CAWSRTGELFF

clone_size: few
v_call: TRBV28
j_call: TRBJ1-1
d_call: .
cdr3_nt: TGTGCCAGTGGCGTCGTGGCCATGAACACTGAAGCTTTCTTT
cdr3_aa: CASGVVAMNTEAFF

clone_size: few
v_call: TRBV30
j_call: TRBJ1-1
d_call: TRBD1
cdr3_nt: TGTGCCTGGAGTGTAAAGGGGGCTGGCACTGAAGCTTTCTTT
cdr3_aa: CAWSVKGAGTEAFF

clone_size: few
v_call: TRBV11-2
j_call: TRBJ1-1
d_call: TRBD1
cdr3_nt: TGTGCCAGCAGCTTAGGCCGGGGGACAGGCACTGAAGCTTTCTTT
cdr3_aa: CASSLGRGTGTEAFF

clone_size: few
v_call: TRBV5-8
j_call: TRBJ2-5
d_call: TRBD1
cdr3_nt: TGTGCCAGCAGCATAATGGGACAGGGGCAAGAGACCCAGTACTTC
cdr3_aa: CASSIMGQGQETQYF

clone_size: .
v_call: TRBV7-8
j_call: TRBJ2-7
d_call: .
cdr3_nt: TGTGCCAGCAGCCACCCCGGGTTTCGCTCCTACGAGCAGTACTTC
cdr3_aa: CASSHPGFRSYEQYF

clone_size: .
v_call: TRBV6-6
j_call: TRBJ2-6
d_call: .
cdr3_nt: TGTGCCAGCAGTTACTCTGTAGGAACAACCTCTGGGGCCAACGTCCTGACTTTC
cdr3_aa: CASSYSVGTTSGANVLTF

clone_size: .
v_call: TRBV4-3
j_call: TRBJ2-1
d_call: .
cdr3_nt: TGCGCCAGCAGCCAAGAAAGAGGGAAACTAGTGGGTGAGCAGTTCTTC
cdr3_aa: CASSQERGKLVGEQFF

clone_size: few
v_call: TRBV12-3/TRBV12-4
j_call: TRBJ2-2
d_call: .
cdr3_nt: TGTGCCAGCACCCTTGGCGGGAACAGCCTCACCGGGGAGCTGTTTTTT
cdr3_aa: CASTLGGNSLTGELFF

clone_size: .
v_call: TRBV5-1
j_call: TRBJ2-2
d_call: .
cdr3_nt: TGCGCCAGCTGGGATGGACGTACGAACACCGGGGAGCTGTTTTTT
cdr3_aa: CASWDGRTNTGELFF

clone_size: .
v_call: TRBV18
j_call: TRBJ2-2
d_call: .
cdr3_nt: TGTGCCAGCTCACCTTCTGACACCGGGGAGCTGTTTTTT
cdr3_aa: CASSPSDTGELFF

clone_size: .
v_call: TRBV10-3
j_call: TRBJ1-2
d_call: .
cdr3_nt: TGTGCCATCAGTGAAGGAGGGGGTCAGTATGGCTACACCTTC
cdr3_aa: CAISEGGGQYGYTF

clone_size: many
v_call: TRBV12-3/TRBV12-4
j_call: TRBJ2-3
d_call: TRBD2
cdr3_nt: TGTGCCAGCAGTTCGGGTGCGGGGGGGAAACTCACAGATACGCAGTATTTT
cdr3_aa: CASSSGAGGKLTDTQYF

clone_size: .
v_call: TRBV6-6
j_call: TRBJ1-1
d_call: TRBD1
cdr3_nt: TGTGCCAGCAGTTACGGAGCAGGGGGCGCATCAACGAACACTGAAGCTTTCTTT
cdr3_aa: CASSYGAGGASTNTEAFF

clone_size: many
v_call: TRBV6-2/TRBV6-3
j_call: TRBJ1-1
d_call: TRBD1
cdr3_nt: TGTGCCAGCAGTACCGAGGACAGGAGGGGGAACACTGAAGCTTTCTTT
cdr3_aa: CASSTEDRRGNTEAFF

clone_size: .
v_call: TRBV6-5
j_call: TRBJ2-1
d_call: .
cdr3_nt: TGTGCCAGTGGTAAGAATGAGCAGTTCTTC
cdr3_aa: CASGKNEQFF

clone_size: .
v_call: TRBV7-6
j_call: TRBJ2-3
d_call: .
cdr3_nt: TGTGCCAGCAGCTTAGTTGGGGTCCGCACAGATACGCAGTATTTT
cdr3_aa: CASSLVGVRTDTQYF

clone_size: .
v_call: TRBV7-2
j_call: TRBJ2-7
d_call: .
cdr3_nt: TGTGCCAGCAGAAAGGACAGAGCTTACGAGCAGTACTTC
cdr3_aa: CASRKDRAYEQYF

clone_size: .
v_call: TRBV5-1
j_call: TRBJ2-3
d_call: TRBD2
cdr3_nt: TGCGCCATCTCCTACGGACTAGCCGATGGTCCAGATACGCAGTATTTT
cdr3_aa: CAISYGLADGPDTQYF

clone_size: few
v_call: TRBV10-3
j_call: TRBJ1-2
d_call: TRBD1
cdr3_nt: TGTGCCATCAGGACCCAGGGGGCGCATAACTATGGCTACACCTTC
cdr3_aa: CAIRTQGAHNYGYTF

clone_size: few
v_call: TRBV20-1
j_call: TRBJ2-3
d_call: TRBD2
cdr3_nt: TGCAGTGAGGTGGGGGGGAAGACCACAGATACGCAGTATTTT
cdr3_aa: CSEVGGKTTDTQYF